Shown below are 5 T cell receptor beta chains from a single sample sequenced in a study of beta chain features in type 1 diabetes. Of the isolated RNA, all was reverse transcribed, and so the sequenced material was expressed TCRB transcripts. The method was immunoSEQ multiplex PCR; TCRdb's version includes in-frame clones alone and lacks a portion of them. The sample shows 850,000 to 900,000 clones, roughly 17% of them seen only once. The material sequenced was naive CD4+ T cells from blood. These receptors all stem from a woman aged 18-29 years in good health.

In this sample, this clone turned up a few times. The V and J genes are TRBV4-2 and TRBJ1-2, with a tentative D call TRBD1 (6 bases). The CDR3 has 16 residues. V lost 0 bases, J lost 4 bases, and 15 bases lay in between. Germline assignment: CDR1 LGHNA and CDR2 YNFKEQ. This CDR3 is CASSQEGGGAFYGYTF. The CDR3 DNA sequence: TGTGCCAGCAGCCAAGAAGGAGGGGGGGCATTCTATGGCTACACCTTC.

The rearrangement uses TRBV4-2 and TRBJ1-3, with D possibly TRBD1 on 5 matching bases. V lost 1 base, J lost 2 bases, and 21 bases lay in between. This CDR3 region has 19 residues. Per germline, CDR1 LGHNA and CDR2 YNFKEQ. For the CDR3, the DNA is TGTGCCAGCAGCCAAGGAGGATGGAGAGGGGCGAGGGCTGGAAACACCATATATTTT. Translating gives CASSQGGWRGARAGNTIYF.

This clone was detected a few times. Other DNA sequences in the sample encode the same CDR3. Here the CDR3 reads CASSFGRDQPQHF. The CDR3, as DNA: TGTGCCAGCAGCTTTGGACGTGATCAGCCCCAGCATTTT. The rearrangement links TRBV7-2 to TRBJ1-5; D not resolved. Germline V CDR1 and CDR2: SGHTA, FQGNSA. V was pared by 3 bases and J by 5 bases, with 8 bases between. CDR3 length: 13 amino acids.

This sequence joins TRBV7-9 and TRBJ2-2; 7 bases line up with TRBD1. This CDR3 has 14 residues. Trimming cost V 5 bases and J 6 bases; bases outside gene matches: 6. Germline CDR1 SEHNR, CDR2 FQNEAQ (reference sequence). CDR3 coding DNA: TGTGCCAGCAGCCGTACAGGGGCTGCCGGGGAGCTGTTTTTT. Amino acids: CASSRTGAAGELFF.

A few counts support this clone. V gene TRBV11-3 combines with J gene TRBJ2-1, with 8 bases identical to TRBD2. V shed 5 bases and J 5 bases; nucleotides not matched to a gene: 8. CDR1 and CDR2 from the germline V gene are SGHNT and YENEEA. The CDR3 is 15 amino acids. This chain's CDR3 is CASSAQAGGHNEQFF. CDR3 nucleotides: TGTGCCAGCAGCGCGCAGGCGGGAGGACACAATGAGCAGTTCTTC. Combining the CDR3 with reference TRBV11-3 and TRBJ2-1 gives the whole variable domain EAGVVQSPRYKIIEKKQPVAFWCNPISGHNTLYWYLQNLGQGPELLIRYENEEAVDDSQLPKDRFSAERLKGVDSTLKIQPAELGDSAVYLCASSAQAGGHNEQFFGPGTRLTVL.